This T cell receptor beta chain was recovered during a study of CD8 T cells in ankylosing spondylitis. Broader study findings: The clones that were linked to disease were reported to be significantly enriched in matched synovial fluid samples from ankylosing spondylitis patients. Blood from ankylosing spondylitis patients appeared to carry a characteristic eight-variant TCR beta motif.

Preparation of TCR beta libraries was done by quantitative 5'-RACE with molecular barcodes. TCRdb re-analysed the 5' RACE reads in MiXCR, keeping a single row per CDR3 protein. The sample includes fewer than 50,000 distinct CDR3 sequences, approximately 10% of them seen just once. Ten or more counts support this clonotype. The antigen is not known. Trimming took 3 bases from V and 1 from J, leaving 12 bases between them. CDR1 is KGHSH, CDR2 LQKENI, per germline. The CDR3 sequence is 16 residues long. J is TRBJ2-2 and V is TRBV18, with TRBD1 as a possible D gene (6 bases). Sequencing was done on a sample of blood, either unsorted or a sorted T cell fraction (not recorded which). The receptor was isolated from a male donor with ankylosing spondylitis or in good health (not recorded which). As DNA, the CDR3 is TGTGCCAGCTCACCGAATCCGGGACAGAACACCGGGGAGCTGTTTTTT. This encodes CASSPNPGQNTGELFF.